The rows below give T cell receptor beta chains drawn from one sample of a study of response to subunit inactivated influenza vaccine. Using its own MiXCR run on the RT-PCR reads, TCRdb lists one record per CDR3 protein. The sample yields roughly 760,000 distinct CDR3 sequences, over 20% seen once. Material: PBMCs from blood, obtained 5 days after vaccination. The source of these receptors is a man aged 50 to 59 who received an inactivated influenza vaccine. The CDR3 runs from the conserved cysteine through the conserved F or W.

J,V,CDR3
TRBJ1-3,TRBV5-6,CASNPGQYYSLEGNTIYF
TRBJ2-2,TRBV7-2,CASSHGLAGELFF
TRBJ1-4,TRBV20-1,CSARDLKDWAEKLFF
TRBJ2-7,TRBV7-2,CASSLQVSSYEQYF
TRBJ2-2,TRBV2,CASKATGANTGELFF
TRBJ2-1,TRBV15,CATKIKDYHNEQFF
TRBJ2-2,TRBV6-6,CASSYNMLGELFF
TRBJ1-1,TRBV25-1,CASRQTGLNTEAFF
TRBJ1-1,TRBV20-1,CSAKEHRGRGNTEAFF
TRBJ2-7,TRBV20-1,CSAMRLALYEQYF
TRBJ2-3,TRBV11-2,CASSFRGQGIDTQYF
TRBJ2-7,TRBV5-1,CASSSAQGSGGYEQYF
TRBJ1-1,TRBV10-3,CAIKSPPPGTAEAFF
TRBJ2-3,TRBV4-1,CASSQTTGRSGDTQYF
TRBJ1-1,TRBV7-2,CASSLADLGGANTEAFF
TRBJ2-3,TRBV12-3/TRBV12-4,CASSWDGGISDTQYF
TRBJ1-5,TRBV27,CASSIGQGYQPQHF
TRBJ2-2,TRBV10-3,CAISEKELIISGELFF
TRBJ1-4,TRBV10-3,CAISDGAGDPVELFF
TRBJ2-5,TRBV20-1,CSARDRRGQETQYF
TRBJ2-5,TRBV20-1,CSASGGQETQYF
TRBJ1-2,TRBV11-2,CASSLPQGYHYGYTF
TRBJ2-7,TRBV20-1,CSARATGGVAYEQYF
TRBJ2-3,TRBV29-1,CSVEGDREGAQYF
TRBJ2-7,TRBV20-1,CSAILQPADRGYEQYF
TRBJ1-2,TRBV5-6,CASSFQGRNYGYTF
TRBJ2-3,TRBV20-1,CSASIRGRADTQYF